The next 29 T cell receptor beta chains were all read from a single sample in a study of OX40 agonist ivuxolimab in advanced cancers. Here immunoSEQ multiplex PCR was the method, and the copy in TCRdb shows in-frame clones only, minus some. The sample has about 52,000 clones; 90% to 95% are singletons. The sequenced sample was CD4+ or CD8+ T cells sorted from blood, obtained in a trial of the OX40 agonist ivuxolimab. These receptors all stem from an adult with an advanced solid tumor such as melanoma, head and neck, liver or kidney cancer.

The gene calls are TRBV28 and TRBJ2-7; D is unclear. The V and J ends lost 6 bases and 6 bases respectively, with 30 bases between them. Germline V gene lookup returns CDR1 MDHEN and CDR2 SYDVKM. The CDR3 runs 18 residues. Here the CDR3 DNA reads TGTGCCAGCAGCCCAAACATACTACGGGTCCATCTGGGTCTCGAGCAGTACTTC. Translating gives CASSPNILRVHLGLEQYF. The whole variable domain, filled in from reference TRBV28 and TRBJ2-7, reads DVKVTQSSRYLVKRTGEKVFLECVQDMDHENMFWYRQDPGLGLRLIYFSYDVKMKEKGDIPEGYSVSREKKERFSLILESASTNQTSMYLCASSPNILRVHLGLEQYFGPGTRLTVT.

J is TRBJ2-7 and V is TRBV4-1; D is perhaps TRBD2 (5 bases). Looked up from germline, CDR1 is MGHRA and CDR2 is YSYEKL. V dropped 4 bases and J dropped 4 bases, with 11 bases sitting between them. The CDR3 has 13 amino acids. CDR3 residues: CASSLSLGYEQYF. The CDR3 DNA sequence: TGCGCCAGCAGCCTATCACTAGGGTACGAGCAGTACTTC.

The chain joins TRBV7-2 to TRBJ1-2; D perhaps matches TRBD1 (5 bases). Germline V lookup: CDR1 SGHTA, CDR2 FQGNSA. Trimming took 1 base from V and 7 from J, leaving 13 bases between them. This CDR3 has 14 residues. The CDR3 protein is CASSLEGWGLGYTF. CDR3 sequence (DNA): TGTGCCAGCAGCTTAGAAGGGTGGGGCCTTGGCTACACCTTC.

The V and J genes are TRBV9 and TRBJ2-7; 8 bases are shared with TRBD2. Looked up from germline, CDR1 is SGDLS and CDR2 is YYNGEE. The CDR3 covers 15 residues. V dropped 0 bases and J dropped 2; count of bases not matched to a gene: 4. The CDR3: CASSVGAGGPYEQYF. The CDR3 region has the DNA TGTGCCAGCAGCGTAGGGGCGGGAGGACCCTACGAGCAGTACTTC.

The rearrangement uses TRBV28 and TRBJ1-2, with D unresolved. With 6 bases removed from V and 5 bases from J, the gap between germline ends came to 13 bases. Germline V gene lookup returns CDR1 MDHEN and CDR2 SYDVKM. The CDR3 is made up of 13 amino acids. DNA of the CDR3: TGTGCCAGCAGGAGCCTTGGGGATTATGGCTACACCTTC. Amino acids: CASRSLGDYGYTF.

This chain connects TRBV7-9 to TRBJ2-5; 7 bases fit TRBD1. In germline, CDR1 is SEHNR, CDR2 FQNEAQ (reference sequence). The CDR3 extends over 15 amino acids. J gave up 1 base and V 5 bases, and 7 bases lay outside the gene matches. CDR3 sequence: CASSRGTAGQETQYF. The DNA of the CDR3 is TGTGCCAGCAGCCGAGGGACAGCCGGCCAAGAGACCCAGTACTTC.

This chain links TRBV10-2 with TRBJ1-2; 9 bases match TRBD1. The ends lost 6 bases at V and 8 bases at J; junction bases unmatched: 1. There are 11 residues in the CDR3. Germline V gives CDR1 WSHSY, CDR2 SAAADI. Written as DNA, the CDR3 is TGCGCCAGCAGGACAGGGGGGGGCTACACCTTC. This gives the protein CASRTGGGYTF.

The J gene is TRBJ2-7, the V gene TRBV19; no reliable D call. The germline V and J ends were trimmed by 2 bases and 2 bases, with 4 bases remaining between them. CDR1 and CDR2 (germline): LNHDA, SQIVND (reference sequence). The CDR3 is 12 residues long. The DNA of the CDR3 is TGTGCCAGTAGTATAAACCCCTACGAGCAGTACTTC. It specifies CASSINPYEQYF.

The chain combines TRBV7-9 with TRBJ2-5; 16 bases agree with TRBD2. Trimming took 4 bases from V and 7 from J; bases not matched to a gene: 9. Germline CDR1 is SEHNR and CDR2 is FQNEAQ (reference sequence). The CDR3 sequence is 17 residues long. Here the CDR3 reads CASSSQAGLAGGVTQYF. In DNA form, the CDR3 reads TGTGCCAGCAGCTCGCAGGCGGGACTAGCGGGAGGGGTGACCCAGTACTTC.

The CDR3 is CATSRVPRDSNQPQHF. The CDR3 nucleotides are TGTGCCACCAGCAGAGTCCCCAGGGACAGCAATCAGCCCCAGCATTTT. J is TRBJ1-5 and V is TRBV15; D might be TRBD1 (5 bases). There are 16 residues in the CDR3. Germline CDR1 and CDR2: LNHNV and YYDKDF (reference sequence). V lost 1 base and J 1 base, leaving 11 bases between the germline ends.

This clone was seen a single time. The V call is TRBV6-6, the J call TRBJ1-5; D gene unclear. V was pared by 4 bases and J by 8 bases, with 15 bases between. Germline V gene lookup returns CDR1 MNHNY and CDR2 SVGAGI (reference sequence). CDR3 size: 14 residues. CDR3 residues: CASSSTRTGKPQHF. CDR3 nucleotide sequence: TGTGCCAGCAGTTCTACGAGAACCGGGAAGCCCCAGCATTTT.

The chain recombines TRBV27 with TRBJ2-1; D call uncertain. The CDR3 runs 14 residues. Germline assignment: CDR1 MNHEY and CDR2 SMNVEV (reference sequence). Trimming cost V 5 bases and J 6 bases, with 14 bases left between them. The CDR3 region has the DNA TGTGCCAGCAGTAGAGCCGGGTCGGGCAATGAGCAGTTCTTC. Translated, it gives CASSRAGSGNEQFF.

This chain uses TRBV27 with TRBJ2-5; no reliable D call. CDR1 MNHEY and CDR2 SMNVEV come from the germline V gene (reference sequence). Trimming removed 7 bases from V and 1 base from J, with 16 bases in between. The CDR3 runs 15 residues. CDR3 protein: CASKTVQDPQETQYF. The CDR3 DNA is TGTGCCAGCAAAACCGTTCAGGACCCCCAAGAGACCCAGTACTTC.

This rearrangement joins TRBV19 to TRBJ2-7; TRBD2 is a possible D gene (5 bases). V lost 3 bases and J 5 bases, leaving 20 bases between the germline ends. Germline V CDR1 and CDR2: LNHDA, SQIVND (reference sequence). The CDR3 totals 16 residues. The CDR3 loop reads CASSIDYGNSRNEQYF. The CDR3 bases are TGTGCCAGTAGTATCGACTACGGCAACTCGAGGAACGAGCAGTACTTC.

The rearrangement joins TRBV5-4 to TRBJ2-5; tentatively, D is TRBD2 (7 bases). The CDR3 totals 15 residues. The V end was cut by 0 bases, the J end by 5 bases, with 14 bases between. Germline CDR1 reads SGHNT; CDR2 reads YYREEE (reference sequence). CDR3 protein: CASSLGTGGRETQYF. CDR3 DNA sequence: TGTGCCAGCAGCTTGGGTACGGGGGGCCGGGAGACCCAGTACTTC.

The chain links TRBV5-8 to TRBJ1-5; no firm D call. Germline V lookup: CDR1 SGHTS, CDR2 YDEGEE. The CDR3 length is 16 residues. Trimming took off 0 bases at V and 0 bases at J, with 10 bases between the two ends. The CDR3 spells CASSLGVSDSNQPQHF. CDR3 sequence (DNA): TGTGCCAGCAGCTTGGGTGTCAGTGATAGCAATCAGCCCCAGCATTTT.

The chain couples TRBV7-2 to TRBJ2-1, with 12 bases matching TRBD2. J was trimmed by 9 bases and V by 8 bases; bases with no gene match: 11. The CDR3 totals 15 residues. Germline V CDR1 and CDR2: SGHTA, FQGNSA. As DNA, the CDR3 is TGTGCCAGCTTTGCTTTCGGACTAGCGGGAAGTGAGCAGTTCTTC. As protein: CASFAFGLAGSEQFF.

This chain links TRBV6-5 with TRBJ2-1; TRBD2 matches 10 bases. The germline CDR1 and CDR2 sequences are MNHEY and SVGAGI. The CDR3 totals 15 residues. V trimming: 6 bases; J trimming: 3 bases; junction bases outside the gene matches: 5. CDR3 region: CASRKGTSVYNEQFF. Here the CDR3 DNA reads TGTGCCAGCAGAAAGGGGACTAGCGTCTACAATGAGCAGTTCTTC.

V is TRBV6-5 and J is TRBJ2-7; a weak D match, TRBD1 (8 bases). The V gene's germline CDR1 is MNHEY and CDR2 SVGAGI. V lost 11 bases to trimming and J lost 5 bases, with 19 bases between them. CDR3 size: 13 residues. This CDR3 reads CAGRGTGGNEQYF. CDR3 coding DNA: TGTGCCGGGAGGGGGACAGGAGGGAACGAGCAGTACTTC.

This chain connects TRBV27 to TRBJ2-3; 10 bases are a match to TRBD1. The CDR3 length is 16 residues. CDR1 and CDR2 from the germline V gene are MNHEY and SMNVEV (reference sequence). After removal of 8 bases from V and 5 bases from J, the junction contained 13 bases not matched to a gene. As DNA, the CDR3 is TGTGCCAGCTCCACTCGGACAGGGGGGCAGGGAGATACGCAGTATTTT. Amino acids: CASSTRTGGQGDTQYF.

CDR3 residues: CASSFNTGQGRHEQYF. CDR3 DNA sequence: TGCGCCAGCAGCTTTAATACGGGACAGGGGAGACACGAGCAGTACTTC. The rearrangement links TRBV5-1 to TRBJ2-7; TRBD1 matches 10 bases. V shed 2 bases, J shed 5 bases, and the junction held 10 bases outside the gene matches. The germline gives CDR1 SGHRS, CDR2 YFSETQ. This CDR3 is 16 amino acids long.

The J gene is TRBJ1-2, the V gene TRBV6-5; 8 bases are shared with TRBD1. The CDR3 loop spans 16 amino acids. Germline values: CDR1 MNHEY, CDR2 SVGAGI. V lost 2 bases to trimming and J lost 6 bases; unmatched junction nucleotides: 11. CDR3 region: CASSYIRQGILDGYTF. The CDR3 DNA reads TGTGCCAGCAGTTACATCAGACAGGGGATACTAGATGGCTACACCTTC.

This rearrangement joins TRBV18 to TRBJ1-1, with D possibly TRBD1 on 6 matching bases. Germline V lookup: CDR1 KGHSH, CDR2 LQKENI. This CDR3 spans 13 amino acids. Trimming pared 5 bases from V and 5 bases from J, leaving 12 bases between. This CDR3 is CASSSTGQTEAFF. In DNA, the CDR3 is TGTGCCAGCTCATCCACCGGACAGACTGAAGCTTTCTTT.

The genes are TRBV7-9 and TRBJ2-5, with TRBD1 matching over 10 bases. Trimming removed 2 bases from V and 5 bases from J; junction bases left unmatched: 2. Germline V gives CDR1 SEHNR, CDR2 FQNEAQ (reference sequence). The CDR3 sequence is 14 residues long. The CDR3 DNA sequence: TGTGCCAGCAGCTTATGGACAGGGGGGGAGACCCAGTACTTC. Protein sequence: CASSLWTGGETQYF.

As for this clone: This CDR3 is also generated by other DNA sequences in the sample. This chain links TRBV27 with TRBJ1-1; D uncertain. V was pared by 5 bases and J by 0 bases, with 7 bases between. The CDR3 is made up of 13 amino acids. CDR1 is MNHEY, CDR2 SMNVEV, per germline (reference sequence). The CDR3 region is CASSLGLNTEAFF. The DNA for the CDR3 is TGTGCCAGCAGTCTCGGATTGAACACTGAAGCTTTCTTT.

J is TRBJ1-5 and V is TRBV28; possible D gene TRBD1, 5 bases. This CDR3 is 14 amino acids long. Trimming took off 2 bases at V and 4 bases at J, with 9 bases between the two ends. Germline V gives CDR1 MDHEN, CDR2 SYDVKM. CDR3 sequence: CASSLGTENQPQHF. CDR3 nucleotides: TGTGCCAGCAGTTTAGGGACGGAGAATCAGCCCCAGCATTTT.

V usage is TRBV28 and J usage is TRBJ1-3; D uncertain. The CDR3 runs to 14 residues. Per the germline V gene, CDR1 is MDHEN and CDR2 is SYDVKM. V lost 6 bases and J 1 base, leaving 10 bases between the germline ends. CDR3 sequence reads: CASRREGSGNTIYF. The CDR3 region has the DNA TGTGCCAGCAGAAGAGAGGGTTCTGGAAACACCATATATTTT.

J is TRBJ1-5 and V is TRBV2, with TRBD1 matching 12 bases. Germline lookup yields CDR1 SNHLY and CDR2 FYNNEI. After removal of 5 bases from V and 6 bases from J, the junction contained 8 bases not matched to a gene. The length of the CDR3 is 16 residues. The CDR3 nucleotides are TGTGCCAGCAGTTTGGGACAGGGGGCCACGGGTCAGCCCCAGCATTTT. This codes for CASSLGQGATGQPQHF.

As DNA, the CDR3 is TGTGCCAGCAGTTTATCTCGGGCCTTTTGGGGCGAGCAGTACTTC. Encoded protein: CASSLSRAFWGEQYF. The chain joins TRBV28 to TRBJ2-7; no reliable D call. Per the germline V gene, CDR1 is MDHEN and CDR2 is SYDVKM. The CDR3 has 15 residues. The V gene lost 1 base and the J gene lost 6 bases, with 16 bases spanning the gap.